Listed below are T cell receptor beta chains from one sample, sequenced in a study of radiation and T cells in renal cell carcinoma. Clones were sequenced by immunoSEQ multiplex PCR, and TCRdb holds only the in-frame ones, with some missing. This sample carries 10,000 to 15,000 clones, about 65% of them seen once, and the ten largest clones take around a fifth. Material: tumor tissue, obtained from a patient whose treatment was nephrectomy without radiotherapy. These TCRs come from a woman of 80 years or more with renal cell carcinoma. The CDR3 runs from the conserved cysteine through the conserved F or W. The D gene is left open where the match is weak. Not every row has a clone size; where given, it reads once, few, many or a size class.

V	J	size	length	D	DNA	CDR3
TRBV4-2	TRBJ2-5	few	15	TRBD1	TGTGCCAGCAGCCAGGGGACAGGGGACCAAGAGACCCAGTACTTC	CASSQGTGDQETQYF
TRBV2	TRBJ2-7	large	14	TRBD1	TGTGCCAGCATGGGGCGAGACAGGGGTTACGAGCAGTACTTC	CASMGRDRGYEQYF
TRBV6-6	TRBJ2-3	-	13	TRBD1	TGTGCCATCAGACAGGGGGCTGAAGATACGCAGTATTTT	CAIRQGAEDTQYF
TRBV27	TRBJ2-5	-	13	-	TGTGCCAGCAGTTTGATGGAGGGTGAGACCCAGTACTTC	CASSLMEGETQYF
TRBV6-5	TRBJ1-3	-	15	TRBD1	TGTGCCAGCAGTTACTCGGACAGGCTTGGAAACACCATATATTTT	CASSYSDRLGNTIYF
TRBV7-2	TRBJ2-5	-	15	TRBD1	TGTGCCAGCAGCTTAGTGGGACAGGTCCAAGAGACCCAGTACTTC	CASSLVGQVQETQYF
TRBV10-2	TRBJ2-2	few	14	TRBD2	TGCGCCACGCCCCTGGCGGGGGAAACCGGGGAGCTGTTTTTT	CATPLAGETGELFF
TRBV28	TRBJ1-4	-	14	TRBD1	TGTGCCAGCAGTCAGACAGGGGTTGGTGAAAAACTGTTTTTT	CASSQTGVGEKLFF
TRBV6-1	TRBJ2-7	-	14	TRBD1	TGTGCCAGCAAAAGCGTCCAGGGGGCTTACGAGCAGTACTTC	CASKSVQGAYEQYF
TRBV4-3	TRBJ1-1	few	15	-	TGCGCCAGCAGCCAGCCAGGGGAAGTGAACACTGAAGCTTTCTTT	CASSQPGEVNTEAFF
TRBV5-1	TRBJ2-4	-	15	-	TGCGCCAGCAGCTTGGATCTGCTAGCCAAAAACATTCAGTACTTC	CASSLDLLAKNIQYF
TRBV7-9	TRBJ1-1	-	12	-	TGTGCCAGCAGCTCGAGGAACACTGAAGCTTTCTTT	CASSSRNTEAFF
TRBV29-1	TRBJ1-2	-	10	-	TGCAGCGTGGTACATAACGGCTACACCTTC	CSVVHNGYTF
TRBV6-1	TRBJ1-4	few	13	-	TGTGCCAGCAGGGAGGAGAGGGCCGAAAAACTGTTTTTT	CASREERAEKLFF
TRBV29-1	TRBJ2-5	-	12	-	TGCAGCGTTGAAAGGCAGGGTGAGACCCAGTACTTC	CSVERQGETQYF
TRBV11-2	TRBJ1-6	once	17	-	TGTGCCAGCAGGGTCACAGGGATGGGGATTTGGCGTTCACCCCTCCACTTT	CASRVTGMGIWRSPLHF
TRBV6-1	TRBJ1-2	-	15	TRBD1	TGTGCCAGCACCTTCACGACAGGGGTTAACTATGGCTACACCTTC	CASTFTTGVNYGYTF
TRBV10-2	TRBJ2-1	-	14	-	TGCGCCAGCAGTGAAATAAGCTCCTACAATGAGCAGTTCTTC	CASSEISSYNEQFF
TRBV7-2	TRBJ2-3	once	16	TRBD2	TGTGCCAGCAGCCTAACAATGGGAGGGGGCACAGATACGCAGTATTTT	CASSLTMGGGTDTQYF
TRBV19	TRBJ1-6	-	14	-	TGTGCCAGTAGGACCGGGACGGTCAATTCACCCCTCCACTTT	CASRTGTVNSPLHF
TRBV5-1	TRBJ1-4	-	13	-	TGCGCCAGCAGCTTATCAGTAGGGGAAAAACTGTTTTTT	CASSLSVGEKLFF
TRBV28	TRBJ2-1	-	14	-	TGTGCCAGCAGCCCCACCCGGTTGGGCAATGAGCAGTTCTTC	CASSPTRLGNEQFF
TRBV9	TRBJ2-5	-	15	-	TGTGCCAGCAGCGTAGCCACGGGGTACCAAGAGACCCAGTACTTC	CASSVATGYQETQYF
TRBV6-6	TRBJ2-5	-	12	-	TGTGCCAGCAGTCTATCCCTGGAGACCCAGTACTTC	CASSLSLETQYF
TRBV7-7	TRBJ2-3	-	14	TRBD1	TGTGCCAGCAGCCTAAGGACAGGGGCAGATACGCAGTATTTT	CASSLRTGADTQYF
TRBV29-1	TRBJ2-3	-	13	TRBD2	TGCAGCGCACCCCGGGGGGGTCAGGATACGCAGTATTTT	CSAPRGGQDTQYF
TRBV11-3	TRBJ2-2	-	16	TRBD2	TGTGCCAGCAGCTCTTCCGGGACTAGCGGCACCGGGGAGCTGTTTTTT	CASSSSGTSGTGELFF
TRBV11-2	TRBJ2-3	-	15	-	TGTGCCAGCAGTTTAGTGGGGTTTAGCACAGATACGCAGTATTTT	CASSLVGFSTDTQYF
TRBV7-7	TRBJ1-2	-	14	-	TGTGCCAGCAATCCTCTGGGGCAGTCGTATGGCTACACCTTC	CASNPLGQSYGYTF
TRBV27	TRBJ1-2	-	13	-	TGTGCCAGCAGTACCTGGGGAGGGTCGGGCTACACCTTC	CASSTWGGSGYTF
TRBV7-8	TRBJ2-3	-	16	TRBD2	TGTGCCAGCAGCTTAGTCCTAGCGGGGGGCACAGATACGCAGTATTTT	CASSLVLAGGTDTQYF
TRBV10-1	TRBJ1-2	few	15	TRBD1	TGCGCCAGCAGTGAGGGGACAGGGGGCCGGTATGGCTACACCTTC	CASSEGTGGRYGYTF
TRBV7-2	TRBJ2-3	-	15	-	TGTGCCAGCAGCTTGTTACGGGGGCGCACAGATACGCAGTATTTT	CASSLLRGRTDTQYF
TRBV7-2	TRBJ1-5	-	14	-	TGTGCCAGCAGCTTTTCGGGAAGCAATCAGCCCCAGCATTTT	CASSFSGSNQPQHF
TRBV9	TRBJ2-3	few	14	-	TGTGCCAGCAGCGTACGCCCCAGCGGAGATACGCAGTATTTT	CASSVRPSGDTQYF
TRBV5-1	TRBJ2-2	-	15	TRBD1	TGCGCCAGCAGCCCCACAGGGGGCGCGACCGGGGAGCTGTTTTTT	CASSPTGGATGELFF
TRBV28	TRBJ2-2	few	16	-	TGTGCCAGCAGTTTACGGGTCAGGGCTAACACCGGGGAGCTGTTTTTT	CASSLRVRANTGELFF
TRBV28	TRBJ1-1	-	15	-	TGTGCCAGCAGTTTAGTCCGACACCCGAGGGCTGAAGCTTTCTTT	CASSLVRHPRAEAFF
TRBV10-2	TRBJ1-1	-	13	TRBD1	TGCGCCAGCAGTGAGCAACAGGGGAAGGAAGCTTTCTTT	CASSEQQGKEAFF
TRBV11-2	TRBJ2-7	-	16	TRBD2	TGTGCCAGCAGCTTTGGACTAGCGGGGGATCCCTACGATCAGTACTTC	CASSFGLAGDPYDQYF
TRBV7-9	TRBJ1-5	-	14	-	TGTGCCAGCAGCTTAGGTTCAGGGAATCAGCCCCAGCATTTT	CASSLGSGNQPQHF
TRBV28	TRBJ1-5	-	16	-	TGTGCCAGCAGTTTAGGGTCACAGGGCAACAATCAGCCCCAGCATTTT	CASSLGSQGNNQPQHF
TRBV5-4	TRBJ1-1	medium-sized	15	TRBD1	TGTGCCAGCAGCATAAGGGACAGGGACTACACTGAAGCTTTCTTT	CASSIRDRDYTEAFF
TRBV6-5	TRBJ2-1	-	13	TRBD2	TGTGCCAGCAGAGAGCGGGGGGTTAGTGAGCAGTTCTTC	CASRERGVSEQFF
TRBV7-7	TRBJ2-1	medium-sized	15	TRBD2	TGTGCCAGCAGCTTTAGACTAGCCTCCTACAATGAGCAGTTCTTC	CASSFRLASYNEQFF
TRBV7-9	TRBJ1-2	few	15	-	TGTGCCAGCAGCGACGGACAGCCAGCTAACTATGGCTACACCTTC	CASSDGQPANYGYTF
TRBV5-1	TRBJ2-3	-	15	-	TGCGCCAGCAGCACGGACGGCTTCAGCACAGATACGCAGTATTTT	CASSTDGFSTDTQYF
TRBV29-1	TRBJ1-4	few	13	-	TGCAGCGTGCAGGGTGTAGGGGGTGAAAAACTGTTTTTT	CSVQGVGGEKLFF
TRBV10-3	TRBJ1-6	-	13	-	TGTGCCGTAGGTGGCAGTCTAAATTCACCCCTCCACTTT	CAVGGSLNSPLHF
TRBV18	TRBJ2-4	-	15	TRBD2	TGTGCCAGCTCACCCTGGACTAGAGCCCAAAACATTCAGTACTTC	CASSPWTRAQNIQYF
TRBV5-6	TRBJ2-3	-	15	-	TGTGCCAGCAGCTCCCCCTGGCGCGGGGCAGATACGCAGTATTTT	CASSSPWRGADTQYF
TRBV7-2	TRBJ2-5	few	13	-	TGTGCCAGCAGCGCCCGGAGGCTAGAGACCCAGTACTTC	CASSARRLETQYF
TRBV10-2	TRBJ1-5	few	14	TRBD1	TGCGCCAGGGGGACAGGGGGCAGCAATCAGCCCCAGCATTTT	CARGTGGSNQPQHF